This TCR beta chain was sequenced in a study of CD8+ T cells in alopecia areata. Points on this clone: Its antigen is undetermined. At one of its ends the junction is not consistent with the germline gene, which may arise from a read error.

The authors sorted CD4+ and CD8+ T cells from PBMCs. CDR3 length: 12 residues. Germline V CDR1 and CDR2: SGHNT, YYREEE (reference sequence). Extraction of RNA preceded its reverse transcription into cDNA, which served as the sequencing template. Assay used: immunoSEQ multiplex PCR; TCRdb lists only in-frame clones, some missing. The sample comprises a few hundred thousand clones, about 61% of which are singletons, and nearly 5% rests with the top ten. Study-wide results and caveats: Clonality in lesional scalp, especially alopecia totalis/universalis, exceeded that of normal scalp. Resident alphabeta T-cell populations of normal skin are likewise subject to sequencing in scalp samples. Possibly because of HLA-related factors, TCR sharing was less clear across patients than in mice.

The rearrangement links TRBV5-4 to TRBJ2-1, with 9 bases fitting TRBD1. Sample: CD8+ T cells sorted from blood. The origin of this receptor is a human donor in good health. CDR3: CASSLQGAEPFF. In nucleotides, the CDR3 is TGTGCCAGCAGCTTACAGGGGGCGGAGCCGTTCTTC.